This T cell receptor (beta chain) was sequenced in a study of blood T cell repertoires in COVID-19. Turning to the study itself: From T cells, B-cell-depleted T cells, or PBMCs came the material, which was cDNA or gDNA.

This CDR3 is built from 13 residues. The V segment lost 7 bases and the J segment 3 bases; nucleotides outside the gene matches: 5. Germline values: CDR1 SGHRS, CDR2 YFSETQ. Seattle enrolled patients during active infection and tracked them longitudinally. How the authors handled the data: The assay estimated nucleated cells by amplifying reference gene primers. Sequencing used immunoSEQ multiplex PCR; TCRdb keeps in-frame clones, though not all of them. Clonal size and the V and J genes are those of that table, whereas D and trimming came from the DNA. The sample contains about 170,000 clones, approximately 81% of which appear only once.

This chain uses TRBV5-1 with TRBJ2-5; TRBD1 agrees at 8 bases. The sequence derives from a woman between 70 and 85 years old with COVID-19, enrolled during active disease. The source material was peripheral blood. CDR3 in DNA: TGCGCCAGCTCGGGACAGGCGAAAGAGACCCAGTACTTC. As protein: CASSGQAKETQYF.